The present TCR beta chain was sequenced within a study of cytomegalovirus exposure and HLA in healthy donors. PCR was performed using 60 Vbeta and 13 Jbeta primers. Under the authors' procedure: Per a later analysis, the number of unique TCR beta chains was roughly 87 million, of which about 11 million were shared. Clones were read by immunoSEQ multiplex PCR, and TCRdb kept only the in-frame ones, dropping some. Clonal size and the V and J genes are those of that table, whereas D and trimming came from the DNA. The top ten hold over 1.5% of the sample, which has about 160,000 clones, approximately 83% seen once. Trimming pared 7 bases from V and 0 bases from J, leaving 3 bases between. The CDR3 is 11 amino acids. Germline V gene sequence: CDR1 SNHLY, CDR2 FYNNEI. This clone has only one observation.

The specimen was PBMCs. The clonotype comes from a woman aged 18 to 35 in good health and CMV-seronegative. This chain connects TRBV2 to TRBJ1-2; no reliable D call. The chain's CDR3 is CASTANYGYTF. The CDR3 DNA reads TGTGCCAGCACAGCTAACTATGGCTACACCTTC. Looking up the rest from reference TRBV2 and TRBJ1-2 gives the full variable domain: EPEVTQTPSHQVTQMGQEVILRCVPISNHLYFYWYRQILGQKVEFLVSFYNNEISEKSEIFDDQFSVERPDGSNFTLKIRSTKLEDSAMYFCASTANYGYTFGSGTRLTVV.